The 10 T cell receptor beta chains in this list originate from one sample, sequenced in a study of shared clonotypes between healthy human individuals. The protocol was immunoSEQ multiplex PCR, while the TCRdb copy is restricted to in-frame clones and leaves out a portion. The table includes over 95,000 clones, over 65% detected once. Sequencing was carried out using memory CD8+ T cells sorted from blood. Regarding subset: CD45RO+ cells pooled with CCR7-negative TemRA cells. The source of these receptors is a woman in her 30s in good health.

V usage is TRBV6-4 and J usage is TRBJ1-1, with TRBD1 matching over 8 bases. Trimming took 0 bases from V and 1 from J; bases not matched to a gene: 4. The germline CDR1 and CDR2 sequences are MRHNA and SNTAGT. CDR3 length equals 16 residues. The CDR3, as DNA: TGTGCCAGCAGTGACTCACCCGGGACAGGGAACACTGAAGCTTTCTTT. Its protein is CASSDSPGTGNTEAFF.

The chain is built from TRBV6-1 and TRBJ2-5; D perhaps matches TRBD2 (5 bases). The V end lost 0 bases, the J end lost 5 bases, and 13 bases lay between the germline ends. Germline CDR1 reads MNHNS; CDR2 reads SASEGT. This CDR3 spans 15 amino acids. Here the CDR3 DNA reads TGTGCCAGCAGTGAAGCGTTCGAGGGCGGGGAGACCCAGTACTTC. Translated: CASSEAFEGGETQYF.

This clone has more than one count but fewer than ten. V is TRBV5-1 and J is TRBJ2-5; D might be TRBD1 (6 bases). V lost 3 bases to trimming and J lost 1 base, with 10 bases between them. The CDR3 has 14 residues. Germline CDR1 reads SGHRS; CDR2 reads YFSETQ. The CDR3 here is CASSWGHSQETQYF. In DNA form, the CDR3 reads TGCGCCAGCAGCTGGGGACACAGCCAAGAGACCCAGTACTTC. Variable domain in full (rest from reference TRBV5-1 and TRBJ2-5): KAGVTQTPRYLIKTRGQQVTLSCSPISGHRSVSWYQQTPGQGLQFLFEYFSETQRNKGNFPGRFSGRQFSNSRSEMNVSTLELGDSALYLCASSWGHSQETQYFGPGTRLLVL.

With respect to this clone: A much larger clonotype is one base distant, so this may be a read error. This chain joins TRBV2 and TRBJ1-1, with TRBD1 matching 7 bases. Germline assignment: CDR1 SNHLY and CDR2 FYNNEI. V trimming: 7 bases; J trimming: 1 base; junction bases outside the gene matches: 3. The CDR3 runs 13 residues. CDR3 amino acids: CASKNRGNTEAFF. As DNA, the CDR3 is TGTGCCAGCAAGAACAGGGGGAACACTGAAGCTTTCTTT.

This clone was observed many times. The chain carries TRBV7-9 and TRBJ2-1, with 7 bases matching TRBD2. The V gene end was trimmed by 5 bases and the J gene end by 0 bases; junction bases not matched to a gene: 4. Germline CDR1 SEHNR, CDR2 FQNEAQ (reference sequence). CDR3 length: 15 residues. CDR3 sequence reads: CASSTGTTSYNEQFF. The DNA of the CDR3 is TGTGCCAGCAGCACCGGGACTACCTCCTACAATGAGCAGTTCTTC.

This clone has a handful of counts. The chain uses TRBV28 and TRBJ1-5; maybe TRBD1 (6 bases). The length of the CDR3 is 14 residues. V lost 4 bases and J 4 bases, leaving 11 bases between the germline ends. Germline CDR1 MDHEN, CDR2 SYDVKM. The CDR3 loop reads CASSYGTLNQPQHF. The DNA for the CDR3 is TGTGCCAGCAGTTACGGGACATTAAATCAGCCCCAGCATTTT.

The V gene is TRBV7-9, the J gene TRBJ1-3; D remains ambiguous. The CDR3 is made up of 14 amino acids. V shed 3 bases and J shed 0 bases, with 6 bases lying between them. Germline V gene lookup returns CDR1 SEHNR and CDR2 FQNEAQ (reference sequence). DNA for the CDR3: TGTGCCAGCAGCTTGGCGGTCTCTGGAAACACCATATATTTT. Its protein is CASSLAVSGNTIYF. The full variable domain, in which reference TRBV7-9 and TRBJ1-3 provide the parts outside the CDR3, is DTGVSQNPRHKITKRGQNVTFRCDPISEHNRLYWYRQTLGQGPEFLTYFQNEAQLEKSRLLSDRFSAERPKGSFSTLEIQRTEQGDSAMYLCASSLAVSGNTIYFGEGSWLTVV.

This clone was picked up a small number of times. The rearrangement joins TRBV11-2 to TRBJ1-6; unclear D gene. Germline CDR1 reads SGHAT; CDR2 reads FQNNGV. This CDR3 comprises 11 residues. The V gene lost 1 base and the J gene lost 10 bases, with 2 bases spanning the gap. Written as DNA, the CDR3 is TGTGCCAGCAGCTTAGGATCACCCCTCCACTTT. It encodes CASSLGSPLHF.

The chain is built from TRBV29-1 and TRBJ1-2; no firm D call. The CDR3 totals 12 residues. Trimming shortened V by 6 bases and J by 5 bases, and 13 bases separated the two germline ends. Per the germline V gene, CDR1 is SQVTM and CDR2 is ANQGSEA. The CDR3 here is CSVWDWVYGYTF. The CDR3 coding sequence is TGCAGCGTCTGGGATTGGGTTTATGGCTACACCTTC.

This clone was found a few times. The chain employs TRBV2 and TRBJ1-2, with 7 bases lining up with TRBD1. This CDR3 comprises 15 residues. V was clipped by 2 bases and J by 4 bases; unmatched bases: 7. In germline, CDR1 is SNHLY, CDR2 FYNNEI. The CDR3 coding sequence is TGTGCCAGCAGTGAAATGGCAGGGGGTATCTATGGCTACACCTTC. Translating gives CASSEMAGGIYGYTF.